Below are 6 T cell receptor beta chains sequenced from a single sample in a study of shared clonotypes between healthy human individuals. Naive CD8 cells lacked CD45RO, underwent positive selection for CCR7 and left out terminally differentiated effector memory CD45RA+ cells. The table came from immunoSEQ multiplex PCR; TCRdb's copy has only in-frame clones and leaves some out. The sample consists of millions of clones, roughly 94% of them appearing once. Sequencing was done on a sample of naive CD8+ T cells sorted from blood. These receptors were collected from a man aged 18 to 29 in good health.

The DNA of the CDR3 is TGCGCCAGCAGCTTAAGGATGATTGGCACTGAAGCTTTCTTT. Residues: CASSLRMIGTEAFF. The chain recombines TRBV5-1 with TRBJ1-1; D not certain. CDR3 length: 14 residues. The germline V and J ends were trimmed by 2 bases and 4 bases, with 12 bases remaining between them. CDR1 and CDR2 from the germline V gene are SGHRS and YFSETQ.

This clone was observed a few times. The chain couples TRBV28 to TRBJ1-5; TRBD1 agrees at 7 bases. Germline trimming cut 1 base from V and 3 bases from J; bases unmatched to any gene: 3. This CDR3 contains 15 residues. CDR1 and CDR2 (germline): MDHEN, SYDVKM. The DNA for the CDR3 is TGTGCCAGCAGTTTATCGACAGGGACCAATCAGCCCCAGCATTTT. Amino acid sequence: CASSLSTGTNQPQHF.

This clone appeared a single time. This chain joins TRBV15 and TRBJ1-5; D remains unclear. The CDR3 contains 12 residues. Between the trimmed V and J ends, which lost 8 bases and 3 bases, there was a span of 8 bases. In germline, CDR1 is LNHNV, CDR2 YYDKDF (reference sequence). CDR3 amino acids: CATGQDNQPQHF. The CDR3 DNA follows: TGTGCCACCGGGCAGGACAATCAGCCCCAGCATTTT.

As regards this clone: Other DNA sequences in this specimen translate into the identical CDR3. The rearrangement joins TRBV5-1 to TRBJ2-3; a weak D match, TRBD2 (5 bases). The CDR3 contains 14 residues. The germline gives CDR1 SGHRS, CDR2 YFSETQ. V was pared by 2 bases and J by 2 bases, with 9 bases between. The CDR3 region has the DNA TGCGCCAGCAGCTTAGGTGACTACACAGATACGCAGTATTTT. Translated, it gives CASSLGDYTDTQYF.

CDR3: CASSRIAREGNTGELFF. The CDR3 bases are TGTGCCAGCAGTCGAATCGCGCGGGAGGGAAACACCGGGGAGCTGTTTTTT. The chain is built from TRBV27 and TRBJ2-2; 9 nucleotides match TRBD2. The CDR3 loop spans 17 amino acids. Germline trimming cut 5 bases from V and 2 bases from J; bases unmatched to any gene: 9. Germline V lookup: CDR1 MNHEY, CDR2 SMNVEV (reference sequence).

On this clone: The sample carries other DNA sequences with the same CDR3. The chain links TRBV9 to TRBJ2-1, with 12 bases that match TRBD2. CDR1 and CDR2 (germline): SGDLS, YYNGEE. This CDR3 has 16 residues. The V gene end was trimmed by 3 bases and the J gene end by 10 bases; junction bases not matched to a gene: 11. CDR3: CASSARTSGIRNEQFF. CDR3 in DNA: TGTGCCAGCAGCGCGCGGACTAGCGGGATAAGAAACGAGCAGTTCTTC.